Listed below are T cell receptor beta chains from one sample, sequenced in a study of shared clonotypes between healthy human individuals. Profiled with immunoSEQ multiplex PCR; TCRdb holds only in-frame clones, not every one. This table holds about 1.1 million clones, roughly 77% found once. Sequencing was done on a sample of memory CD4+ T cells from PBMCs. The receptors were gathered from a man younger than 35 in good health. Some clones in this sample may be carry-over from other donors' samples. Each CDR3 is given with its conserved first and last residue. Fields, in order: clone size, V gene, J gene, D gene, CDR3 DNA, CDR3 protein. A D gene is named only where the DNA matches it firmly. The size of a clone is reported for some rows only, either as once, few or many, or as a class for expanded clones.

size: -; V: TRBV28; J: TRBJ1-1; D: TRBD1; DNA: TGTGCCAGCCGAACAGGGGTGAACACTGAAGCTTTCTTT; CDR3: CASRTGVNTEAFF
size: -; V: TRBV28; J: TRBJ2-7; D: -; DNA: TGTGCCAGCAGTTTGGGCGCGGCGAAGAGCTCCTACGAGCAGTACTTC; CDR3: CASSLGAAKSSYEQYF
size: -; V: TRBV20-1; J: TRBJ2-7; D: TRBD2; DNA: TGCAGTGCTCGGACTAGATCCGAGCAGTACTTC; CDR3: CSARTRSEQYF
size: -; V: TRBV29-1; J: TRBJ2-7; D: TRBD2; DNA: TGCAGCGTTAATAAAGCGGGATCACCCCCGTACGAGCAGTACTTC; CDR3: CSVNKAGSPPYEQYF
size: once; V: TRBV5-1; J: TRBJ1-5; D: TRBD1; DNA: TGCGCCAGCAGCTCAGGACAGGGTGGGAATCAGCCCCAGCATTTT; CDR3: CASSSGQGGNQPQHF
size: -; V: TRBV10-1; J: TRBJ2-2; D: -; DNA: TGCGCCAGCAAGGACTCCGACGGGGAGCTGTTTTTT; CDR3: CASKDSDGELFF
size: once; V: TRBV5-1; J: TRBJ2-3; D: TRBD2; DNA: TGCGCCAGCAGCTTGCAGCGGGGGACAGATACGCAGTATTTT; CDR3: CASSLQRGTDTQYF
size: -; V: TRBV5-4; J: TRBJ2-3; D: -; DNA: TGTGCCACCTCCTGGGATGCTAGCACAGATACGCAGTATTTT; CDR3: CATSWDASTDTQYF
size: -; V: TRBV5-4; J: TRBJ2-7; D: TRBD1; DNA: TGTGCCAGCAGCGGAACAGGGGGGAGCGAGCAGTACTTC; CDR3: CASSGTGGSEQYF
size: few; V: TRBV6-5; J: TRBJ1-1; D: -; DNA: TGTGCCAGCAGCCCCTTAATGGGGAACACTGAAGCTTTCTTT; CDR3: CASSPLMGNTEAFF
size: -; V: TRBV19; J: TRBJ2-7; D: TRBD1; DNA: TGTGCCAGTAGTATGGACAGGATTTCCTACGAGCAGTACTTC; CDR3: CASSMDRISYEQYF
size: few; V: TRBV18; J: TRBJ1-5; D: -; DNA: TGTGCCAGCTCACCCCTTAGCAATCAGCCCCAGCATTTT; CDR3: CASSPLSNQPQHF
size: -; V: TRBV11-2; J: TRBJ1-1; D: -; DNA: TGTGCCAGCAGCTTAGTAAGGTATGAAGCTTTCTTT; CDR3: CASSLVRYEAFF
size: -; V: TRBV19; J: TRBJ1-4; D: -; DNA: TGTGCCAGTAGTCGCAGGGTGGCGGATAATGAAAAACTGTTTTTT; CDR3: CASSRRVADNEKLFF
size: -; V: TRBV27; J: TRBJ2-7; D: -; DNA: TGTGCCAGCAGTTTATCTTCAGGGGGGTCCGAGCAGTACTTC; CDR3: CASSLSSGGSEQYF
size: -; V: TRBV7-2; J: TRBJ2-5; D: -; DNA: TGTGCCAGCAGCTTGCGGATCCAAGAGACCCAGTACTTC; CDR3: CASSLRIQETQYF
size: few; V: TRBV5-1; J: TRBJ2-3; D: -; DNA: TGCGCCAGCAGCTTGGGGCGTGAAGCGGGCACAGATACGCAGTATTTT; CDR3: CASSLGREAGTDTQYF
size: -; V: TRBV2; J: TRBJ2-3; D: TRBD2; DNA: TGTGCCAGCAGTCCAGGACTAGCCTTCCCAGATACGCAGTATTTT; CDR3: CASSPGLAFPDTQYF
size: -; V: TRBV2; J: TRBJ2-1; D: -; DNA: TGTGCCAGCAAGCGAGCGGAGAATTACAATGAGCAGTTCTTC; CDR3: CASKRAENYNEQFF
size: -; V: TRBV9; J: TRBJ1-5; D: TRBD1; DNA: TGTGCCAGCAGCGTTGGAACAGGGGCCGGCAATCAGCCCCAGCATTTT; CDR3: CASSVGTGAGNQPQHF
size: once; V: TRBV2; J: TRBJ2-7; D: TRBD2; DNA: TGTGGAGGGGCGGGAGAGTACGAGCAGTACTTC; CDR3: CGGAGEYEQYF
size: -; V: TRBV5-1; J: TRBJ1-1; D: TRBD1; DNA: TGCGCCAGCAGCTGGGCGACAGGGGCCATGAACACTGAAGCTTTCTTT; CDR3: CASSWATGAMNTEAFF